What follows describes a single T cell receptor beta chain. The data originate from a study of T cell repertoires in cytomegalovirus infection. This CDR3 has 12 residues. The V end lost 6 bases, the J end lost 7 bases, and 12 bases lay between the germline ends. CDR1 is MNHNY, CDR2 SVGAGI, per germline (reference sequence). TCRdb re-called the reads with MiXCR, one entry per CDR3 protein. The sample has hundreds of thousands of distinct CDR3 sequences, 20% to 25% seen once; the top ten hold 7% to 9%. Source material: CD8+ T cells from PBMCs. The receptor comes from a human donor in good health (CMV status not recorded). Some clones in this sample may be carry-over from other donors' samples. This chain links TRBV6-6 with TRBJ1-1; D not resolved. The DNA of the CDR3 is TGTGCCAGCAGCGAACACGAAATTGAAGCTTTCTTT. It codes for CASSEHEIEAFF.